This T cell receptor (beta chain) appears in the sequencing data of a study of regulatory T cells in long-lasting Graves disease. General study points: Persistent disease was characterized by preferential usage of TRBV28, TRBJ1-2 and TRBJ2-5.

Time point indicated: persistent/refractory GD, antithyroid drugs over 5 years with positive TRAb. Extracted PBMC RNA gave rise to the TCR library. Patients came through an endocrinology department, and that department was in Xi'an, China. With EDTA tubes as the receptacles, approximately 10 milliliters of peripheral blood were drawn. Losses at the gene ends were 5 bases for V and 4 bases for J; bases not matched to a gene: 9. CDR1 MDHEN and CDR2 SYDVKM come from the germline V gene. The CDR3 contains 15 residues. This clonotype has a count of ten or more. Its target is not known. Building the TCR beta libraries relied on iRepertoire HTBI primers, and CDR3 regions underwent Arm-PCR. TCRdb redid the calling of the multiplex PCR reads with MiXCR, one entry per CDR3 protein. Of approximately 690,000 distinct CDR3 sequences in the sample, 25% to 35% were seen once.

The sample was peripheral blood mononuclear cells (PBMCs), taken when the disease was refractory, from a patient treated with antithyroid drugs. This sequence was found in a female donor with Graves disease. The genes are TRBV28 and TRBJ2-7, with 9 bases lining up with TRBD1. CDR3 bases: TGTGCCAGCAGTCAAGAACAGGGGGCAGGGTACGAGCAGTACTTC. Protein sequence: CASSQEQGAGYEQYF.